This T cell receptor (beta chain) was recorded in a study of blood T cell repertoires in COVID-19. Whole-study context: COVID-19 samples from acute and convalescent phases originated in the United States, Italy and Spain. The analysed material was cDNA or gDNA that came from T cells, B-cell-depleted T cells, or PBMCs.

As originally analysed: Reference gene primers were amplified, and this amplification served to estimate nucleated cell counts. Clones were sequenced by immunoSEQ multiplex PCR, and TCRdb holds only the in-frame ones, with some missing. V, J and clone size are taken as reported in that table, and D and trimming were inferred from the DNA itself. Of fewer than 80,000 clones listed, roughly 74% are singletons. The germline V gene has CDR1 KGHDR and CDR2 SFDVKD. This CDR3 comprises 16 residues. V gave up 3 bases and J gave up 9 bases; unmatched junction bases: 7. The TCR comes from a woman of 80 years or more with acute or convalescent COVID-19. V gene TRBV24-1 combines with J gene TRBJ2-1; 13 nucleotides match TRBD2. Sequencing used peripheral blood. CDR3 DNA sequence: TGTGCCACCAGTGATACGACTAGCGGGAGGTGGGGTGAGCAGTTCTTC. It is translated as CATSDTTSGRWGEQFF.